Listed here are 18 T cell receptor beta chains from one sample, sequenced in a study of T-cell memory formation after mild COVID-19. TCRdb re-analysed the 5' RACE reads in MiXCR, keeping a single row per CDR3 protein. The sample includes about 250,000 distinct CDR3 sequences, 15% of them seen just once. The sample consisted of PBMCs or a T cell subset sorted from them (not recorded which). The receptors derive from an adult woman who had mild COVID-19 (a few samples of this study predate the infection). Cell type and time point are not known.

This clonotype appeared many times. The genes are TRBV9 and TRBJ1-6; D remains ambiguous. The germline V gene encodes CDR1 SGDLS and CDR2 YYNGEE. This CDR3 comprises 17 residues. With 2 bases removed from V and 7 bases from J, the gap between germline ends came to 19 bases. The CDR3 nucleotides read TGTGCCAGCAGCGTTAGTGGAGGAGGTGGTAGGAATTCACCCCTCCACTTT. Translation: CASSVSGGGGRNSPLHF.

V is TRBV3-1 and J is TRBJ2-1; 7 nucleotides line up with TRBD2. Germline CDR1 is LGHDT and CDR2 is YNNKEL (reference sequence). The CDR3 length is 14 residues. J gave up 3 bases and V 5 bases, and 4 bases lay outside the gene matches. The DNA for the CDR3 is TGTGCCAGCAGCGCGGGAGTCGGCTACAATGAGCAGTTCTTC. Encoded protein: CASSAGVGYNEQFF.

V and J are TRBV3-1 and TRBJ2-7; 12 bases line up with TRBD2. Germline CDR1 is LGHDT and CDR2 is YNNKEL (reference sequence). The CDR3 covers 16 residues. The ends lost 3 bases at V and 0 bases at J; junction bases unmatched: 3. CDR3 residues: CASSQTSGSFSYEQYF. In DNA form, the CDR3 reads TGTGCCAGCAGCCAGACTAGCGGGAGCTTCTCCTACGAGCAGTACTTC.

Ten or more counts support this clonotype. The CDR3 reads CASSPGTSGYNEQFF. The CDR3 DNA is TGTGCCAGCAGCCCCGGGACTAGCGGCTACAATGAGCAGTTCTTC. This rearrangement joins TRBV3-1 to TRBJ2-1, with TRBD2 matching over 11 bases. Losses at the gene ends were 4 bases for V and 3 bases for J; bases not matched to a gene: 2. CDR3 size: 15 residues. Germline V lookup: CDR1 LGHDT, CDR2 YNNKEL (reference sequence).

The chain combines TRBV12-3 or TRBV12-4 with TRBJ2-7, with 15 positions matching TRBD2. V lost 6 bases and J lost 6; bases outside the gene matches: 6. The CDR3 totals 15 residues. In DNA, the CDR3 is TGTGCCAGCAGGGGGACTAGCGGGGGGTTCGGCGAGCAGTACTTC. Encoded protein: CASRGTSGGFGEQYF.

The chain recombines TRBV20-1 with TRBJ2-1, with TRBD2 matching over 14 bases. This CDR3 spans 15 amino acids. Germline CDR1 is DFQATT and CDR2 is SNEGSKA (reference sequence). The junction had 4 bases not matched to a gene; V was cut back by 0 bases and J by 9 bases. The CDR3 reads CSAREVGLAGGEQFF. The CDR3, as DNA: TGCAGTGCTAGAGAAGTAGGACTAGCGGGAGGTGAGCAGTTCTTC.

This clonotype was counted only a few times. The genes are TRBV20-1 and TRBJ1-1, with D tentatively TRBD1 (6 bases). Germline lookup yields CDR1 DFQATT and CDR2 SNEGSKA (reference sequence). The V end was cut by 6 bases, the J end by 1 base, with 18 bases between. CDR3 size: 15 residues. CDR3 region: CSAKKGGVQNTEAFF. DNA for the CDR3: TGCAGTGCGAAAAAGGGGGGCGTACAGAACACTGAAGCTTTCTTT.

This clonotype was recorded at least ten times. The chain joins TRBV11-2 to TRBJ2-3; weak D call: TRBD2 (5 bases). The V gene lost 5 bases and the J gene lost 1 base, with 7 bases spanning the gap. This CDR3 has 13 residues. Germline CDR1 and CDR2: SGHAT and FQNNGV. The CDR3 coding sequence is TGTGCCAGCAGCCAGAGGGGCACAGATACGCAGTATTTT. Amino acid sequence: CASSQRGTDTQYF.

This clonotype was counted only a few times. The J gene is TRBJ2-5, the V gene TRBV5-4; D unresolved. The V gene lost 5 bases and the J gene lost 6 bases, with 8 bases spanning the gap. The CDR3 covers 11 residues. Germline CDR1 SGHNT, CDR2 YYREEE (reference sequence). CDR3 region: CASSDRKTQYF. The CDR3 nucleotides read TGTGCCAGCAGTGATCGGAAGACCCAGTACTTC.

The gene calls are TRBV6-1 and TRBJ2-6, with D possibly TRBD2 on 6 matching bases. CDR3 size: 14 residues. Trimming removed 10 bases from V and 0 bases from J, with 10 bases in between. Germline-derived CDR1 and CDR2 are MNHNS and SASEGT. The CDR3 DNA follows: TGTGCCACCTTCGGGAGCTCTGGGGCCAACGTCCTGACTTTC. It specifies CATFGSSGANVLTF.

The chain's CDR3 is CASSLYGLATSNEQFF. DNA for the CDR3: TGTGCCAGCAGCCTCTATGGGCTAGCGACGAGTAATGAGCAGTTCTTC. The chain employs TRBV7-3 and TRBJ2-1; TRBD2 is a possible D gene (6 bases). V was shortened by 5 bases and J by 7 bases, with 21 bases between the two germline ends. In germline, CDR1 is SGHTA, CDR2 FQGTGA. This CDR3 contains 16 residues.

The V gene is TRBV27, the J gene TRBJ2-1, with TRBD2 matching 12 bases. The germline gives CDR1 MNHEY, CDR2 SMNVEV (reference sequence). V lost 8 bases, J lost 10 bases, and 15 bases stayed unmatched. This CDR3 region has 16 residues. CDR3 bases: TGTGCCAGCGGCCCGTGGGCTAGCGGGAGGGCCTTCGAGCAGTTCTTC. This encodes CASGPWASGRAFEQFF.

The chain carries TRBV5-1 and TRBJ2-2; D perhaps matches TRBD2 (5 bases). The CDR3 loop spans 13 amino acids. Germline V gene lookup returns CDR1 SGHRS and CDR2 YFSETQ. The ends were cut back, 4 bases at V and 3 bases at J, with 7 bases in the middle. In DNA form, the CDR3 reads TGCGCCAGCAGCCTCGGGGACACCGGGGAGCTGTTTTTT. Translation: CASSLGDTGELFF.

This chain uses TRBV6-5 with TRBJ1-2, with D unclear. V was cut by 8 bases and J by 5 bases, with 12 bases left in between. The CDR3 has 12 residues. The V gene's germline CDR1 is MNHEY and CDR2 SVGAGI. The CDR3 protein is CASGGRMYGYTF. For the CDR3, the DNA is TGTGCCAGCGGTGGCAGGATGTATGGCTACACCTTC.

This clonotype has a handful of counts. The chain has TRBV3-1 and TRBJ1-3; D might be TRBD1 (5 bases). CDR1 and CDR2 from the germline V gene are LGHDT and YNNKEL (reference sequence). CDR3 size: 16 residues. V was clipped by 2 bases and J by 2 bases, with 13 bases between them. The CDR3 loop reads CASSQMERGPGNTIYF. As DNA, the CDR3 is TGTGCCAGCAGCCAAATGGAGCGGGGCCCTGGAAACACCATATATTTT.

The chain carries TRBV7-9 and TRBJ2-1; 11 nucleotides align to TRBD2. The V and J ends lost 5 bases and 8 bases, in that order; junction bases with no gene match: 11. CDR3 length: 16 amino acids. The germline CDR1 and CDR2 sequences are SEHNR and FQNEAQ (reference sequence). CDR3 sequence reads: CASSPPPSGRMYEQFF. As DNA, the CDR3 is TGTGCCAGCAGCCCTCCACCTAGCGGGAGGATGTATGAGCAGTTCTTC.

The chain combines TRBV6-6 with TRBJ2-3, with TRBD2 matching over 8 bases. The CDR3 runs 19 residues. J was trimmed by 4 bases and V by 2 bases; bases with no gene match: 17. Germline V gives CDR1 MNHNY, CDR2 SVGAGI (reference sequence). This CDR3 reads CASSYRTKRSGSEADTQYF. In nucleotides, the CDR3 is TGTGCCAGCAGTTACAGAACAAAGAGAAGCGGGAGTGAGGCAGATACGCAGTATTTT.

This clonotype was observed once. CDR3 DNA: TGTGCCAGCAGCCGAGGCATAACAGATACGCAGTATTTT. It codes for CASSRGITDTQYF. The J gene is TRBJ2-3, the V gene TRBV7-2; no clear D gene. This CDR3 comprises 13 residues. From germline, CDR1 is SGHTA and CDR2 FQGNSA. V lost 5 bases and J lost 3, with 9 bases in between.